This T cell receptor beta chain comes out of a study of blood T cell repertoires in COVID-19. Methods used by the authors: Amplification from reference gene primers served as the basis for estimated nucleated cell counts. Profiling relied on immunoSEQ multiplex PCR, and the TCRdb table lists in-frame clones only, not all of them. V, J and clone size are taken as reported in that table, and D and trimming were inferred from the DNA itself. The sample yields around 160,000 clones, about four fifths seen once. This clone was picked up one time. The CDR3 is made up of 15 amino acids. The germline gives CDR1 KGHDR, CDR2 SFDVKD. The V gene end was trimmed by 0 bases and the J gene end by 2 bases; junction bases not matched to a gene: 1. This study enrolled people aged about 18 to 100 from about two dozen US geographic areas.

This receptor was taken from a woman aged 55 to 70 who had recovered from COVID-19. Sequencing was done on a sample of PBMCs or T cells enriched from blood (not recorded which). The chain carries TRBV24-1 and TRBJ2-3, with 7 bases lining up with TRBD1. The CDR3 region has the DNA TGTGCCACCAGTGATTTGGGACAGGTCACAGATACGCAGTATTTT. As protein: CATSDLGQVTDTQYF.